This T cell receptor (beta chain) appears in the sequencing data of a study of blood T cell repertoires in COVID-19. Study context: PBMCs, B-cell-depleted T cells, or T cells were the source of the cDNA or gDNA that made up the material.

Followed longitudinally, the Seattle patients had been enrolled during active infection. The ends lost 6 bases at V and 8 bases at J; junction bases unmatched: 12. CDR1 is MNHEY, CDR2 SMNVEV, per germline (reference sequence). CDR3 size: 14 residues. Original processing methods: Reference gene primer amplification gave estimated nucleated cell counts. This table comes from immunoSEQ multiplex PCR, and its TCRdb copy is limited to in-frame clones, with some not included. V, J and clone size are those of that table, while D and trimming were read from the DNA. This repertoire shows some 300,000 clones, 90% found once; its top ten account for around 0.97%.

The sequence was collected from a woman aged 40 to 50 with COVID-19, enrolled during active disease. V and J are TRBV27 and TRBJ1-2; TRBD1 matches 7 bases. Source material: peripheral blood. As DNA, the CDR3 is TGTGCCAGCAGGTCGACAGGGTTAGGTTACGGCTACACCTTC. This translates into CASRSTGLGYGYTF.